Each of the 10 T cell receptor beta chains below was sequenced from the same sample in a study of regulatory T cells in long-lasting Graves disease. According to the study, TCR beta libraries were built with iRepertoire HTBI primers and CDR3-region Arm-PCR. Using its own MiXCR run on the multiplex PCR reads, TCRdb lists one record per CDR3 protein. The sample gives 250,000 to 300,000 distinct CDR3 sequences, around 23% of which show up once; 56% is in the top ten. Time point noted: persistent/refractory GD, antithyroid drugs over 5 years with positive TRAb. The TCR library was made from RNA that had been extracted from PBMCs in TRIzol. Sequencing used peripheral blood mononuclear cells (PBMCs), obtained when the disease was refractory, from a patient treated with antithyroid drugs. The receptors shown here come from a female donor with Graves disease.

This clonotype was seen a few times. A much larger clone sits a single nucleotide away, making a read error possible. The chain joins TRBV9 to TRBJ2-7, with D perhaps TRBD2 (5 bases). This CDR3 has 14 residues. Per germline, CDR1 SGDLS and CDR2 YYNGEE. V shed 4 bases and J shed 3 bases, with 14 bases lying between them. CDR3 bases: TGTGCCAGCAGCCGAGGGTATAGCGACTACGAGCAGTACTTC. It codes for CASSRGYSDYEQYF.

The genes are TRBV27 and TRBJ2-2; no firm D call. Germline loops: CDR1 MNHEY, CDR2 SMNVEV (reference sequence). Deletions cut 9 bases from V and 0 bases from J, with 8 bases between. The CDR3 spans 13 residues. This CDR3 is CASWEANTGELFF. The CDR3, as DNA: TGTGCCAGTTGGGAAGCGAACACCGGGGAGCTGTTTTTT.

This clonotype was seen many times. The genes are TRBV27 and TRBJ2-2; weak D call: TRBD2 (5 bases). Germline CDR1 and CDR2: MNHEY and SMNVEV (reference sequence). The CDR3 sequence is 16 residues long. Trimming cost V 5 bases and J 6 bases, with 19 bases left between them. DNA for the CDR3: TGTGCCAGCAGTCCCCTAAGAGGGATCGGGGCCGGGGAGCTGTTTTTT. Protein sequence: CASSPLRGIGAGELFF.

In its sample, this clonotype was seen many times. This rearrangement joins TRBV7-2 to TRBJ1-1; D is unresolved. The CDR3 has 14 residues. Trimming removed 5 bases from V and 1 base from J, with 11 bases in between. Germline V gene sequence: CDR1 SGHTA, CDR2 FQGNSA. DNA of the CDR3: TGTGCCAGCAGCACGATCATAGAGAACACTGAAGCTTTCTTT. Its translation: CASSTIIENTEAFF.

The chain carries TRBV30 and TRBJ2-1, with D uncertain. Trimming took 0 bases from V and 9 from J, leaving 9 bases between them. CDR3 length equals 12 residues. CDR1 and CDR2 from the germline V gene are GTSNPN and SVGIG (reference sequence). The CDR3 nucleotides read TGTGCCTGGAGTGTATTGTCGGGTGAGCAGTTCTTC. This codes for CAWSVLSGEQFF.

Concerning this clonotype: A single base separates this from a much larger clone, so it may be a read error. The conserved phenylalanine or tryptophan normally closing the CDR3 is absent here, so this likely arose from a read error. The rearrangement uses TRBV6-5 and TRBJ2-4, with D uncertain. The V gene's germline CDR1 is MNHEY and CDR2 SVGAGI. CDR3 length: 13 amino acids. V lost 0 bases, J lost 6 bases, and 6 bases lay in between. CDR3 loop: CASSYSDGNIQYL. The CDR3 DNA reads TGTGCCAGCAGTTACTCGGATGGAAACATTCAGTACCTC.

Comments on this clonotype: This may arise from a read error, as a much more abundant clone is one base away. The chain recombines TRBV27 with TRBJ2-4; TRBD2 agrees at 12 bases. CDR3 length: 20 residues. Germline V CDR1 and CDR2: MNHEY, SMNVEV (reference sequence). Written as DNA, the CDR3 is TGTGTCAGCAGTCTGAGGACTAGCGGGATACCAGATCTAGCCAAAAACATTCAGTACTTC. Translation gives CVSSLRTSGIPDLAKNIQYF.

The V and J genes are TRBV7-9 and TRBJ2-7, with TRBD1 identical over 9 bases. This CDR3 has 16 residues. The germline gives CDR1 SEHNR, CDR2 FQNEAQ (reference sequence). Trimming cost V 5 bases and J 5 bases; bases outside gene matches: 13. The CDR3 protein is CASSPWSGQGAHEQYF. As DNA, the CDR3 is TGTGCCAGCAGCCCCTGGTCGGGACAGGGCGCCCACGAGCAGTACTTC.

This CDR3 is CASSYAGPGDEQYF. The CDR3 nucleotides read TGTGCCAGCAGTTACGCGGGGCCGGGGGACGAGCAGTACTTC. V and J are TRBV6-5 and TRBJ2-7; a weak D match, TRBD2 (6 bases). The V and J ends lost 2 bases and 5 bases respectively, with 13 bases between them. The CDR3 contains 14 residues. Looked up from germline, CDR1 is MNHEY and CDR2 is SVGAGI.

As to this clonotype: This probably arose from a read error, given a far larger clone one base away. This chain joins TRBV6-2 or TRBV6-3 and TRBJ2-7, with a weak D call TRBD2 (6 bases). The CDR3 loop spans 12 amino acids. Germline lookup yields CDR1 MNHEY and CDR2 SVGEGT. The CDR3 reads CASGLAYYKQYF. CDR3 nucleotides: TGTGCCAGCGGGCTAGCGTACTACAAGCAGTACTTC.